This T cell receptor beta chain derives from a study of T cells in Graves' hyperthyroidism and ophthalmopathy. This clonotype was seen at least ten times. The investigators amplified TCR beta CDR3 regions from RNA transcripts. The TCR CDR3 first-round RT-PCR relied on the HTBI primer set. Via MiXCR, TCRdb re-called the multiplex PCR reads, giving one row per CDR3 protein. The sample contains some 350,000 distinct CDR3 sequences, approximately 19% of which appear only once. V was pared by 5 bases and J by 2 bases, with 12 bases between. The CDR3 has 14 residues. CDR1 is MDHEN and CDR2 is SYDVKM in the germline V gene.

This sequence joins TRBV28 and TRBJ1-2; tentative D call: TRBD1 (6 bases). The clonotype originates from a young woman with Graves' hyperthyroidism. Source material: blood. The CDR3 bases are TGTGCCAGCAGTATACTTCAGGGGAACTATGGCTACACCTTC. As protein: CASSILQGNYGYTF.